This T cell receptor beta chain was documented in a study of control samples from healthy donors and cancer patients. Sequencing used immunoSEQ multiplex PCR; TCRdb keeps in-frame clones, though not all of them. The table has 150,000 to 180,000 clones, approximately 94% seen once. The CDR3 totals 16 residues. In germline, CDR1 is LGHNA, CDR2 YNFKEQ. The germline V and J ends were trimmed by 0 bases and 5 bases, with 16 bases remaining between them. Input material: blood. V usage is TRBV4-2 and J usage is TRBJ1-2; D gene ambiguous. The receptor was isolated from a man aged 40-55 years in good health. CDR3 coding DNA: TGTGCCAGCAGCCAAGATCGAAACGACGGACCTTATGGCTACACCTTC. Translated: CASSQDRNDGPYGYTF.